A single sample gave rise to the 17 T cell receptor beta chains below, sequenced in a study of T cells in Graves' hyperthyroidism and ophthalmopathy. RNA transcripts were the template for amplifying TCR beta CDR3 regions. RT-PCR in the first round (using the HTBI primer set) targeted the TCR CDR3. One entry per CDR3 protein, called by TCRdb with MiXCR from the multiplex PCR reads. The sample contains under 700,000 distinct CDR3 sequences, about 43% of which appear only once. The source material was peripheral blood or thyroid tissue (not recorded which). These receptors were collected from a woman aged 18 to 35 with Graves' hyperthyroidism.

The count of this clonotype is one. J is TRBJ2-5 and V is TRBV7-2; TRBD1 matches at 11 bases. With 9 bases clipped from V and 4 bases from J, the junction kept 16 bases outside the gene matches. This CDR3 contains 17 residues. CDR1 and CDR2 from the germline V gene are SGHTA and FQGNSA. For the CDR3, the DNA is TGTGCCAGTAGTCCCCCGGGGGACAGGGGGACGTCAGAGACCCAGTACTTC. Translated, it gives CASSPPGDRGTSETQYF.

This clonotype was seen at least ten times. V is TRBV24-1 and J is TRBJ2-5; 8 bases line up with TRBD2. Germline assignment: CDR1 KGHDR and CDR2 SFDVKD. After removal of 9 bases from V and 0 bases from J, the junction contained 5 bases not matched to a gene. The CDR3 contains 14 residues. The CDR3 bases are TGTGCCACCGGAGCGGGGGACTACCAAGAGACCCAGTACTTC. It specifies CATGAGDYQETQYF.

The chain couples TRBV19 to TRBJ2-6, with D perhaps TRBD1 or TRBD2 (5 bases each). The CDR3 has 12 residues. Germline V gene sequence: CDR1 LNHDA, CDR2 SQIVND (reference sequence). Between the trimmed V and J ends, which lost 4 bases and 11 bases, there was a span of 9 bases. The chain's CDR3 is CASSNRDDVLTF. CDR3 bases: TGTGCCAGTAGTAACCGGGACGACGTCCTGACTTTC. Supplemented by reference TRBV19 and TRBJ2-6, the full variable domain reads DGGITQSPKYLFRKEGQNVTLSCEQNLNHDAMYWYRQDPGQGLRLIYYSQIVNDFQKGDIAEGYSVSREKKESFPLTVTSAQKNPTAFYLCASSNRDDVLTFGAGSRLTVL.

About this clonotype: A read error may be the cause here, since a much bigger clone is one base away. V and J are TRBV2 and TRBJ2-2; unclear D gene. There are 13 residues in the CDR3. Germline V CDR1 and CDR2: SNHLY, FYNNEI. V shed 3 bases and J shed 5 bases, with 7 bases lying between them. As DNA, the CDR3 is TGTGCCAGCAGTGACGTAGGGACCGGGGAGCTGTTTTTT. Translated: CASSDVGTGELFF. Based on the CDR3 plus reference TRBV2 and TRBJ2-2, the full variable domain is EPEVTQTPSHQVTQMGQEVILRCVPISNHLYFYWYRQILGQKVEFLVSFYNNEISEKSEIFDDQFSVERPDGSNFTLKIRSTKLEDSAMYFCASSDVGTGELFFGEGSRLTVL.

As regards this clonotype: A much larger clone is a single base away; this may be a read error. The CDR3 loop is CASSGTGLREAQYF. CDR3 nucleotide sequence: TGTGCCAGCAGTGGGACGGGACTAAGGGAGGCCCAGTACTTC. This rearrangement joins TRBV10-3 to TRBJ2-5; 7 bases agree with TRBD2. The CDR3 length is 14 residues. Germline V gives CDR1 ENHRY, CDR2 SYGVKD.

This clonotype has a handful of counts. The rearrangement uses TRBV29-1 and TRBJ2-7, with 10 bases matching TRBD2. The CDR3 has 14 residues. CDR1 SQVTM and CDR2 ANQGSEA come from the germline V gene. Trimming cost V 6 bases and J 4 bases; bases outside gene matches: 9. The CDR3 region is CSVLSSSGSYEQYF. CDR3 nucleotides: TGCAGCGTCCTGTCTTCTAGCGGGAGTTACGAGCAGTACTTC.

The genes are TRBV29-1 and TRBJ2-3, with D possibly being TRBD1 (6 bases). V lost 7 bases to trimming and J lost 0 bases, with 14 bases between them. CDR3 length equals 14 residues. Germline CDR1 SQVTM, CDR2 ANQGSEA. The CDR3 DNA reads as TGCAGCGGTGACAGGAGTGATAGCACAGATACGCAGTATTTT. Translating gives CSGDRSDSTDTQYF.

V usage is TRBV12-3 or TRBV12-4 and J usage is TRBJ1-5; D remains ambiguous. This CDR3 has 14 amino acids. Trimming left V 4 bases short and J 7 bases short, with 14 bases between. This chain's CDR3 is CASSSPHQVQPQHF. For the CDR3, the DNA is TGTGCCAGCAGTTCACCCCATCAGGTCCAGCCCCAGCATTTT.

The rearrangement uses TRBV7-9 and TRBJ1-2; D is perhaps TRBD1 (5 bases). Germline V gene lookup returns CDR1 SEHNR and CDR2 FQNEAQ (reference sequence). The V gene lost 3 bases and the J gene lost 3 bases, with 11 bases spanning the gap. This CDR3 region has 14 residues. CDR3 loop: CASSFIVGDYGYTF. For the CDR3, the DNA is TGTGCCAGCAGCTTCATAGTAGGGGACTATGGCTACACCTTC.

This clonotype was counted at least ten times. The V and J genes are TRBV10-3 and TRBJ1-1, with TRBD1 matching over 9 bases. After removal of 9 bases from V and 4 bases from J, the junction contained 6 bases not matched to a gene. The CDR3 loop spans 13 amino acids. The germline V gene has CDR1 ENHRY and CDR2 SYGVKD. DNA of the CDR3: TGTGCCATAGGGACAGGGTCGCTCACTGAAGCTTTCTTT. This codes for CAIGTGSLTEAFF.

This clonotype was seen ten or more times. V usage is TRBV25-1 and J usage is TRBJ1-1, with TRBD1 matching 7 bases. Germline CDR1 MGHDK, CDR2 SYGVNS. Trimming took 4 bases from V and 1 from J; bases not matched to a gene: 9. The CDR3 is 16 amino acids. CDR3 sequence (DNA): TGTGCCAGCAGTGGGGCCCCGGACAGGCGGAACACTGAAGCTTTCTTT. Its protein product is CASSGAPDRRNTEAFF.

Comments on this clonotype: The junction departs from the called germline gene at one end, perhaps through a read error. The chain couples TRBV2 to TRBJ2-3; D may match TRBD1 or TRBD2 (5 bases each). CDR3 length: 15 amino acids. Germline V lookup: CDR1 SNHLY, CDR2 FYNNEI. DNA of the CDR3: TGTGCCAGCAGGACAAACCGGGACGCCACAGGTACGCAGTATTTT. Residues: CASRTNRDATGTQYF.

This clonotype was seen many times. The genes are TRBV7-2 and TRBJ1-2; a possible D gene is TRBD1 (5 bases). The germline CDR1 and CDR2 sequences are SGHTA and FQGNSA. V lost 2 bases, J lost 4 bases, and 14 bases lay in between. The CDR3 extends over 15 amino acids. CDR3: CASSLLGEPSYGYTF. The CDR3 coding sequence is TGTGCCAGCAGCTTACTAGGGGAACCCTCCTATGGCTACACCTTC.

This rearrangement joins TRBV4-2 to TRBJ1-1; maybe TRBD1 (5 bases). V shed 3 bases and J shed 4 bases, with 15 bases lying between them. CDR1 and CDR2 (germline): LGHNA, YNFKEQ. The CDR3 length is 15 residues. CDR3: CASSHEGPSGTEAFF. In DNA form, the CDR3 reads TGTGCCAGCAGCCATGAGGGGCCGTCCGGCACTGAAGCTTTCTTT.

This clonotype was seen more than once but under ten times. V gene TRBV19 combines with J gene TRBJ1-2, with no clear D. CDR1 is LNHDA, CDR2 SQIVND, per germline (reference sequence). CDR3 length equals 15 residues. Between the trimmed V and J ends, which lost 4 bases and 4 bases, there was a span of 16 bases. Here the CDR3 reads CASSRPTTAIYGYTF. DNA of the CDR3: TGTGCCAGTAGTAGACCGACCACAGCAATCTATGGCTACACCTTC.

V usage is TRBV20-1 and J usage is TRBJ1-1; D is undetermined. The CDR3 runs to 13 residues. CDR1 and CDR2 from the germline V gene are DFQATT and SNEGSKA (reference sequence). The V end lost 1 base, the J end lost 0 bases, and 6 bases lay between the germline ends. CDR3 residues: CSARAGLNTEAFF. The CDR3 DNA follows: TGCAGTGCTAGAGCGGGATTGAACACTGAAGCTTTCTTT.

This clonotype was observed at least ten times. J is TRBJ2-5 and V is TRBV6-6, with D perhaps matching TRBD1 (5 bases). The germline V gene has CDR1 MNHNY and CDR2 SVGAGI (reference sequence). The CDR3 sequence is 11 residues long. Trimming shortened V by 8 bases and J by 5 bases, and 9 bases separated the two germline ends. CDR3: CASGKGETQYF. The CDR3 nucleotides read TGTGCCAGCGGGAAGGGGGAGACCCAGTACTTC.